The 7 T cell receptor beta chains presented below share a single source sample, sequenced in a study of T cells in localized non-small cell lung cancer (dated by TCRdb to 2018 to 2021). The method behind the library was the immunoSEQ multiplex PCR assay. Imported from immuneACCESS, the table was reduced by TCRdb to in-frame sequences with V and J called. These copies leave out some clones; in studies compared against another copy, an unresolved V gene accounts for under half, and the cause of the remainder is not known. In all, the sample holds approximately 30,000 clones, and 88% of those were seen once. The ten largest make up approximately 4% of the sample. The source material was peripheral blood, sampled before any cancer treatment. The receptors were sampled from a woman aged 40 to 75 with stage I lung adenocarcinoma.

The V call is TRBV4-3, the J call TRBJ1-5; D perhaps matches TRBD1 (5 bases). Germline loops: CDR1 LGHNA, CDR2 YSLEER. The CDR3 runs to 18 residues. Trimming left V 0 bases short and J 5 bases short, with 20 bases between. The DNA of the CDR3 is TGCGCCAGCAGCCAAGAATGGGCAAGCGGGGGTATTGATCAGCCCCAGCATTTT. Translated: CASSQEWASGGIDQPQHF.

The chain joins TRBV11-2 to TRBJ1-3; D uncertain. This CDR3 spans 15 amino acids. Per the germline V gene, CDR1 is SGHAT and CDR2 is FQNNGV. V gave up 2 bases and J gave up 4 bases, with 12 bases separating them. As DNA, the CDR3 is TGTGCCAGCAGCTTAACTCCGGGGTCCGGAAACACCATATATTTT. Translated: CASSLTPGSGNTIYF.

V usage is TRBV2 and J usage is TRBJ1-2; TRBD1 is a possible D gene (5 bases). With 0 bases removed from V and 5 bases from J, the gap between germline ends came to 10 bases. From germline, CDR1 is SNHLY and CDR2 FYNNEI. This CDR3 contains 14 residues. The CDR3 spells CASSEAKGRYGYTF. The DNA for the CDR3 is TGTGCCAGCAGTGAAGCGAAGGGGAGGTATGGCTACACCTTC.

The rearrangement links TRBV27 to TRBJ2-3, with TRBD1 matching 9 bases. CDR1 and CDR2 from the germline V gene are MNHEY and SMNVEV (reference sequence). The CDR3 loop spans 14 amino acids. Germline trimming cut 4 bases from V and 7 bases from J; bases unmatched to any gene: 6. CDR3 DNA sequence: TGTGCCAGCAGTTCAGGGACAGGGATGAATACGCAGTATTTT. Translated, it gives CASSSGTGMNTQYF.

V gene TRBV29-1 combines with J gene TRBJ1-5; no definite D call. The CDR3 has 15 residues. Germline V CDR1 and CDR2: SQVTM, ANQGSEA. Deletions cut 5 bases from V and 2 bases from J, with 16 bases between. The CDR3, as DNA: TGCAGCGTTCCAGCGGGAGGATCGGGCAATCAGCCCCAGCATTTT. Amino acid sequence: CSVPAGGSGNQPQHF. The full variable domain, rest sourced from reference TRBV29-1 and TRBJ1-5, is SAVISQKPSRDICQRGTSLTIQCQVDSQVTMMFWYRQQPGQSLTLIATANQGSEATYESGFVIDKFPISRPNLTFSTLTVSNMSPEDSSIYLCSVPAGGSGNQPQHFGDGTRLSIL.

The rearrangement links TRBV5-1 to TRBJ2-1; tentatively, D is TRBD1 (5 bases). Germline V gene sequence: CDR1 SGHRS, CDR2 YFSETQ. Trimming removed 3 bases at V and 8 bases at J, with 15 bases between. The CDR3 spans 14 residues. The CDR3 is CASSWTTDIYEQFF. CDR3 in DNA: TGCGCCAGCAGCTGGACGACAGATATATATGAGCAGTTCTTC.

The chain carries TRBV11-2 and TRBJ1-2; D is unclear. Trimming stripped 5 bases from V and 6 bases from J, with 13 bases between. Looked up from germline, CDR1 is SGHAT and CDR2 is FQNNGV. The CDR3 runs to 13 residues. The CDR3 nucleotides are TGTGCCAGCAGCCCGGACCCTGGAAATGGCTACACCTTC. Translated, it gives CASSPDPGNGYTF.